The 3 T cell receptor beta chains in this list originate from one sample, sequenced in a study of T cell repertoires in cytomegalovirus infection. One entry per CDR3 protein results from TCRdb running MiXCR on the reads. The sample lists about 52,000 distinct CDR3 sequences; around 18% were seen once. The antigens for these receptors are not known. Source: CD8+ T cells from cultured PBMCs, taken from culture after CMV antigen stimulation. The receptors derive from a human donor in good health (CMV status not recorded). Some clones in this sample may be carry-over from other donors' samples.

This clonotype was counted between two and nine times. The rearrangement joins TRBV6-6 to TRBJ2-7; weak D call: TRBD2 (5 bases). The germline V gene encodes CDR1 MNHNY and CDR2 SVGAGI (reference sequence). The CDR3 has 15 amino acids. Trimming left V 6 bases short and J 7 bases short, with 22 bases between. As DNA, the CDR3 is TGTGCCAGCAGACCGGACGGCCAAGTTGGGAGAGAGCAGTACTTC. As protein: CASRPDGQVGREQYF.

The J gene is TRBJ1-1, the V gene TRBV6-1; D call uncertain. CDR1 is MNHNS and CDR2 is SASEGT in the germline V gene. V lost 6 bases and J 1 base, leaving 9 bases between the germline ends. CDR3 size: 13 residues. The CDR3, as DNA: TGTGCCAGCAGGGACTGGGGGAACACTGAAGCTTTCTTT. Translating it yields CASRDWGNTEAFF.

The CDR3 reads CASSSRTSRDTQYF. The CDR3 bases are TGTGCCAGCAGCTCCAGGACAAGTCGAGATACGCAGTATTTT. The rearrangement joins TRBV7-2 to TRBJ2-3; D perhaps matches TRBD1 (5 bases). The CDR3 length is 14 residues. Germline values: CDR1 SGHTA, CDR2 FQGNSA. Deletions cut 4 bases from V and 5 bases from J, with 13 bases between.